This T cell receptor beta chain was captured in a study of regulatory T cells in long-lasting Graves disease. Assembly of TCR beta libraries relied on iRepertoire HTBI primers together with Arm-PCR of CDR3 regions. TCRdb reprocessed the multiplex PCR reads with MiXCR, giving one entry per CDR3 protein. The repertoire holds 400,000 to 500,000 distinct CDR3 sequences, with around a fifth as singletons. As to time point: persistent/refractory GD, antithyroid drugs over 5 years with positive TRAb. The TCR library was made from RNA that had been extracted from PBMCs in TRIzol. An endocrinology unit in Xi'an, China, supplied the patients. Findings of the study overall: Gene preferences differed: TRBV28, TRBJ1-2, TRBJ2-5 in persistent cases.

This clonotype has just a few counts. Antigen unknown. The V end lost 1 base, the J end lost 6 bases, and 15 bases lay between the germline ends. The CDR3 has 15 residues. Germline V gives CDR1 SGHTA, CDR2 FQGNSA. The source is a female donor with Graves disease. The sequences come from peripheral blood mononuclear cells (PBMCs), collected when the disease was refractory, from a patient treated with antithyroid drugs. This sequence joins TRBV7-2 and TRBJ1-2; possible D gene TRBD1, 5 bases. CDR3 bases: TGTGCCAGCAGCTTAGGGGCAGGGAGTCTCAATGGCTACACCTTC. It yields the protein CASSLGAGSLNGYTF.